The 25 T cell receptor beta chains given below trace back to one sample, sequenced in a study of T cell responses to AZD1222 COVID-19 vaccine. Produced via immunoSEQ multiplex PCR; TCRdb's table is partial and in-frame only. In the table there are about 120,000 clones, over 75% of which are singletons. The material was peripheral blood, obtained 28 days after the second dose of the MenACWY control vaccine. The receptors derive from an adult who received the MenACWY meningococcal vaccine as a control.

This chain connects TRBV28 to TRBJ2-1; TRBD1 aligns across 12 bases. Germline V gives CDR1 MDHEN, CDR2 SYDVKM. The trim removed 0 bases at V and 5 bases at J, leaving 5 bases unmatched. This CDR3 is 17 amino acids long. The CDR3 coding sequence is TGTGCCAGCAGTTTATGGCCGGGACAGGGGGCGGACAATGAGCAGTTCTTC. This gives the protein CASSLWPGQGADNEQFF.

This clone has just one count. V gene TRBV2 combines with J gene TRBJ2-4; D not certain. The CDR3 loop spans 15 amino acids. Trimming left V 5 bases short and J 0 bases short, with 11 bases between. Germline CDR1 and CDR2: SNHLY and FYNNEI. CDR3 sequence reads: CASSQRNLAKNIQYF. DNA of the CDR3: TGTGCCAGCAGTCAAAGAAATCTAGCCAAAAACATTCAGTACTTC.

The chain is built from TRBV19 and TRBJ1-2; D gene uncertain. Deletions cut 6 bases from V and 1 base from J, with 9 bases between. CDR1 and CDR2 (germline): LNHDA, SQIVND (reference sequence). The CDR3 spans 13 residues. CDR3 sequence reads: CASSLQSNYGYTF. CDR3 sequence (DNA): TGTGCCAGTAGCTTACAGAGTAACTATGGCTACACCTTC.

The chain carries TRBV5-1 and TRBJ2-2; 12 bases map to TRBD2. CDR1 SGHRS and CDR2 YFSETQ come from the germline V gene. CDR3 length equals 16 residues. The V and J ends lost 3 bases and 4 bases, in that order; junction bases with no gene match: 4. The CDR3 coding sequence is TGCGCCAGCAGCTCCCGACTAGCGGGAGTCACCGGGGAGCTGTTTTTT. Residues: CASSSRLAGVTGELFF.

This chain connects TRBV11-2 to TRBJ2-1; 11 nucleotides match TRBD2. With V trimmed by 5 bases and J by 5 bases, 8 bases remained unmatched. The germline V gene encodes CDR1 SGHAT and CDR2 FQNNGV. The CDR3 length is 16 residues. The CDR3 DNA sequence: TGTGCCAGCAGCAAAGGGCTAGCGGGGGGTCACAATGAGCAGTTCTTC. Protein sequence: CASSKGLAGGHNEQFF.

The V call is TRBV7-7, the J call TRBJ1-1; D is uncertain. Germline V gives CDR1 SSHAT, CDR2 FNYEAQ (reference sequence). The CDR3 covers 12 residues. The V gene lost 7 bases and the J gene lost 0 bases, with 6 bases spanning the gap. The CDR3 loop reads CASTRMNTEAFF. The CDR3 bases are TGTGCCAGCACCAGAATGAACACTGAAGCTTTCTTT. Complete variable domain (other parts from reference TRBV7-7 and TRBJ1-1): GAGVSQSPRYKVTKRGQDVTLRCDPISSHATLYWYQQALGQGPEFLTYFNYEAQPDKSGLPSDRFSAERPEGSISTLTIQRTEQRDSAMYRCASTRMNTEAFFGQGTRLTVV.

The rearrangement joins TRBV18 to TRBJ2-7; TRBD2 might be the D (6 bases). The germline V and J ends were trimmed by 3 bases and 7 bases, with 19 bases remaining between them. This CDR3 contains 15 residues. Germline V gives CDR1 KGHSH, CDR2 LQKENI. In nucleotides, the CDR3 is TGTGCCAGCTCACCGGAATGGTTCGGGGCGGGGGAGCAGTACTTC. Translated: CASSPEWFGAGEQYF.

This chain uses TRBV2 with TRBJ1-3, with D unclear. CDR1 and CDR2 from the germline V gene are SNHLY and FYNNEI. With 1 base removed from V and 3 bases from J, the gap between germline ends came to 7 bases. The CDR3 has 14 amino acids. In nucleotides, the CDR3 is TGTGCCAGCAGTGAAGGGGGTAGTGGAAACACCATATATTTT. The encoded protein is CASSEGGSGNTIYF.

The CDR3 region is CASSPSTQETQYF. The CDR3 bases are TGTGCCAGCTCACCGTCGACGCAAGAGACCCAGTACTTC. V and J are TRBV18 and TRBJ2-5, with unresolved D. Trimming removed 3 bases at V and 2 bases at J, with 7 bases between. Germline CDR1 reads KGHSH; CDR2 reads LQKENI. The CDR3 is 13 amino acids.

With respect to this clone: This same CDR3 is encoded by further DNA sequences in the sample. The rearrangement links TRBV20-1 to TRBJ1-5; D gene uncertain. V was cut by 3 bases and J by 0 bases, with 9 bases left in between. Per the germline V gene, CDR1 is DFQATT and CDR2 is SNEGSKA (reference sequence). The CDR3 has 14 amino acids. CDR3 region: CSASTGDSNQPQHF. CDR3 DNA sequence: TGCAGTGCTAGTACCGGGGATAGCAATCAGCCCCAGCATTTT.

This sequence joins TRBV27 and TRBJ2-2; TRBD1 matches at 8 bases. This CDR3 is built from 16 residues. V trimming: 2 bases; J trimming: 4 bases; junction bases outside the gene matches: 6. The germline gives CDR1 MNHEY, CDR2 SMNVEV (reference sequence). The CDR3 protein is CASSLGWTGPTGELFF. Written as DNA, the CDR3 is TGTGCCAGCAGTTTAGGATGGACAGGGCCCACCGGGGAGCTGTTTTTT.

The chain joins TRBV6-5 to TRBJ1-5; the match to TRBD1 covers 10 bases. The germline gives CDR1 MNHEY, CDR2 SVGAGI. Trimming removed 6 bases from V and 6 bases from J; junction bases left unmatched: 8. This CDR3 has 15 amino acids. CDR3 loop: CASRFGTGEAQPQHF. In nucleotides, the CDR3 is TGTGCCAGCAGATTTGGGACAGGGGAGGCTCAGCCCCAGCATTTT.

The table lists this clone with a count of one. This chain links TRBV5-6 with TRBJ2-7; possibly TRBD2 for D (6 bases). The CDR3 covers 16 residues. With 1 base removed from V and 1 base from J, the gap between germline ends came to 15 bases. CDR1 is SGHDT and CDR2 is YYEEEE in the germline V gene. The CDR3 region has the DNA TGTGCCAGCAGCTTGAGGCGGGACTTACATTCCTACGAGCAGTACTTC. This codes for CASSLRRDLHSYEQYF.

The chain carries TRBV10-2 and TRBJ2-2, with 15 nucleotides matching TRBD2. The germline V gene encodes CDR1 WSHSY and CDR2 SAAADI. The length of the CDR3 is 17 residues. The V segment lost 6 bases and the J segment 0 bases; nucleotides outside the gene matches: 2. In DNA, the CDR3 is TGCGCCAGCAGGGGACTAGCGGGGGGACCGAACACCGGGGAGCTGTTTTTT. This sequence encodes CASRGLAGGPNTGELFF.

The gene calls are TRBV24-1 and TRBJ1-2; TRBD1 matches at 9 bases. Losses at the gene ends were 3 bases for V and 7 bases for J; bases not matched to a gene: 8. CDR1 is KGHDR and CDR2 is SFDVKD in the germline V gene. This CDR3 spans 15 amino acids. CDR3 DNA sequence: TGTGCCACCAGTGATACGGGGACAGGGACAGCTGGCTACACCTTC. Its protein product is CATSDTGTGTAGYTF.

This chain joins TRBV5-8 and TRBJ2-7, with a weak D call TRBD2 (6 bases). The V end lost 4 bases, the J end lost 2 bases, and 19 bases lay between the germline ends. Per the germline V gene, CDR1 is SGHTS and CDR2 is YDEGEE. The CDR3 is 16 residues long. CDR3 in amino acids: CASSPMRGPLTYEQYF. The CDR3 DNA reads TGTGCCAGCAGCCCTATGCGGGGTCCCTTAACCTACGAGCAGTACTTC.

The chain links TRBV6-2 or TRBV6-3 to TRBJ2-7; TRBD1 aligns across 7 bases. The CDR3 totals 14 residues. Germline trimming cut 5 bases from V and 5 bases from J; bases unmatched to any gene: 9. Germline V CDR1 and CDR2: MNHEY, SVGEGT. In nucleotides, the CDR3 is TGTGCCAGCAGTCCCGACTCGACAGGGCACGAGCAGTACGTC. Translating gives CASSPDSTGHEQYV.

The genes are TRBV29-1 and TRBJ2-3, with D perhaps matching TRBD2 (6 bases). The CDR3 loop spans 14 amino acids. CDR1 SQVTM and CDR2 ANQGSEA come from the germline V gene. V was cut by 3 bases and J by 2 bases, with 12 bases left in between. The CDR3 region is CSVESSGSTDTQYF. In DNA form, the CDR3 reads TGCAGCGTTGAGAGTAGCGGCTCCACAGATACGCAGTATTTT.

The chain employs TRBV7-9 and TRBJ2-3; D may match TRBD1 or TRBD2 (6 bases each). The V end was cut by 4 bases, the J end by 4 bases, with 27 bases between. In germline, CDR1 is SEHNR, CDR2 FQNEAQ (reference sequence). This CDR3 is built from 19 residues. CDR3 protein: CASSSLRGLANMGADTQYF. The CDR3 DNA reads TGTGCCAGCAGCTCACTACGGGGGCTAGCGAACATGGGCGCAGATACGCAGTATTTT.

The count of this clone is one. The rearrangement uses TRBV12-3 or TRBV12-4 and TRBJ1-1; a weak D match, TRBD1 (5 bases). This CDR3 comprises 13 residues. Trimming stripped 6 bases from V and 4 bases from J, with 12 bases between. CDR3 bases: TGTGCCAGCAGCAAAGGACACCTCACTGAAGCTTTCTTT. Its protein is CASSKGHLTEAFF.

The chain combines TRBV2 with TRBJ1-3, with a weak D call TRBD1 (6 bases). V dropped 6 bases and J dropped 7 bases, with 16 bases sitting between them. The CDR3 covers 14 residues. Germline V CDR1 and CDR2: SNHLY, FYNNEI. The CDR3 here is CASREQGPGNTIYF. DNA of the CDR3: TGTGCCAGCAGAGAACAGGGACCGGGGAACACCATATATTTT.

The chain employs TRBV6-2 or TRBV6-3 and TRBJ1-5, with TRBD1 identical over 9 bases. The CDR3 contains 16 residues. CDR1 and CDR2 (germline): MNHEY, SVGEGT. V lost 0 bases to trimming and J lost 6 bases; unmatched junction nucleotides: 6. The CDR3 is CASSYSRGQGSQPQHF. The CDR3, as DNA: TGTGCCAGCAGTTACTCGAGAGGACAGGGGTCTCAGCCCCAGCATTTT.

The chain combines TRBV28 with TRBJ2-7; TRBD2 matches 9 bases. Germline V gene lookup returns CDR1 MDHEN and CDR2 SYDVKM. V shed 11 bases, J shed 4 bases, and the junction held 12 bases outside the gene matches. CDR3 length equals 14 residues. The CDR3 nucleotides are TGTGCCGCGACTAGCGGCCTAAAGGGTTACGAGCAGTACTTC. It codes for CAATSGLKGYEQYF.

The chain carries TRBV7-2 and TRBJ2-4; D unresolved. Germline V gene data show CDR1 as SGHTA and CDR2 as FQGNSA. This CDR3 is built from 16 residues. Trimming stripped 3 bases from V and 1 base from J, with 13 bases between. CDR3 in DNA: TGTGCCAGCAGCTTTGGAGTATTACAGGCCAAAAACATTCAGTACTTC. Protein sequence: CASSFGVLQAKNIQYF.

This chain links TRBV24-1 with TRBJ2-1, with D perhaps matching TRBD1 (6 bases). Trimming cost V 4 bases and J 7 bases, with 13 bases left between them. Germline assignment: CDR1 KGHDR and CDR2 SFDVKD. CDR3 length: 14 amino acids. Written as DNA, the CDR3 is TGTGCCACCAGTGACCCACAGGGCCGGAATGAGCAGTTCTTC. Encoded protein: CATSDPQGRNEQFF.